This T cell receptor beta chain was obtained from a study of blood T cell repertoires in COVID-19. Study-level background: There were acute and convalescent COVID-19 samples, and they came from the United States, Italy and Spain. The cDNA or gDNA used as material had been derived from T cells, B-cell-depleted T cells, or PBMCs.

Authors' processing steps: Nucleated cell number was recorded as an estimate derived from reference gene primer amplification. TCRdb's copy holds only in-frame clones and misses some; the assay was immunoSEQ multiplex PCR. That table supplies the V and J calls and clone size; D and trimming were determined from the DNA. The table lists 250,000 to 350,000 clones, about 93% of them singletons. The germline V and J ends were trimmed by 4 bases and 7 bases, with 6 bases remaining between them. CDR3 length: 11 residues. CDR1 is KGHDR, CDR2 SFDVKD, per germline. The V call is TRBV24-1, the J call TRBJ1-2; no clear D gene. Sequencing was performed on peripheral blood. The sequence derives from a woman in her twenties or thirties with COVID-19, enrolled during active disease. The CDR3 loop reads CATSDGFGYTF. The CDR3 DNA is TGTGCCACCAGTGACGGGTTTGGCTACACCTTC.